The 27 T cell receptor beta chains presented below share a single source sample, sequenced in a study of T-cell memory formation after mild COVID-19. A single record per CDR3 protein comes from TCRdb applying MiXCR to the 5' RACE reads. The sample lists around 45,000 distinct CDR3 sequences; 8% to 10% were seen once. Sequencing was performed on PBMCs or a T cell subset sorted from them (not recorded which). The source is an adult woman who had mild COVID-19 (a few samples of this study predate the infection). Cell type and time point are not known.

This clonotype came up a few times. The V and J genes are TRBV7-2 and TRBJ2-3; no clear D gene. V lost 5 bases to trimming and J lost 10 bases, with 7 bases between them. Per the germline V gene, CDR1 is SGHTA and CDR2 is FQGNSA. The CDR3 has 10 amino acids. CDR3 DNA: TGTGCCAGCAGCGGCCAAGCGCAGTATTTT. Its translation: CASSGQAQYF.

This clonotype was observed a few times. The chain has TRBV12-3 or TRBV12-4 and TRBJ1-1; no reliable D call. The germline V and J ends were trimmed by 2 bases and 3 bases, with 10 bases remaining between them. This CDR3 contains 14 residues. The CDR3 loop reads CASSLPVLDTEAFF. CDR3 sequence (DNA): TGTGCCAGCAGTTTACCCGTGCTGGACACTGAAGCTTTCTTT.

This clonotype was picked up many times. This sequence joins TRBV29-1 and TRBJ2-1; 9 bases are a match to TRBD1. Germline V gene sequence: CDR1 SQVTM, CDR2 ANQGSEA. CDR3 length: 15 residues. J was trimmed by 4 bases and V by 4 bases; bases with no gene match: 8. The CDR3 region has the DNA TGCAGCGTTGGAGGACAGGGGATGTTGTACAATGAGCAGTTCTTC. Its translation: CSVGGQGMLYNEQFF.

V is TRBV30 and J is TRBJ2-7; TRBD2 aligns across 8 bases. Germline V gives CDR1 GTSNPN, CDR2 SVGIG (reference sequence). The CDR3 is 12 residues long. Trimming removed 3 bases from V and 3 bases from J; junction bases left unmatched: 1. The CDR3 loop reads CAWRLAGYEQYF. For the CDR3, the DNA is TGTGCCTGGAGGCTAGCGGGCTACGAGCAGTACTTC.

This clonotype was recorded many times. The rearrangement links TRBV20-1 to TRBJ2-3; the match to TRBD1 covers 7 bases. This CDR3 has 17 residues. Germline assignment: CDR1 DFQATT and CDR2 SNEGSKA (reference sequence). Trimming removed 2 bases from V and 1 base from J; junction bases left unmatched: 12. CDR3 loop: CSARPLQEQGGTDTQYF. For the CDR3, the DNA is TGCAGTGCTAGACCACTACAAGAGCAGGGGGGCACAGATACGCAGTATTTT.

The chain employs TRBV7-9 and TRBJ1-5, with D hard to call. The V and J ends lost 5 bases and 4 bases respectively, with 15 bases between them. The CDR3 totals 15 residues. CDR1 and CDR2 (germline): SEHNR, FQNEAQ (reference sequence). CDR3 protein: CASSPSRIPNQPQHF. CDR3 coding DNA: TGTGCCAGCAGCCCGTCTCGAATCCCTAATCAGCCCCAGCATTTT.

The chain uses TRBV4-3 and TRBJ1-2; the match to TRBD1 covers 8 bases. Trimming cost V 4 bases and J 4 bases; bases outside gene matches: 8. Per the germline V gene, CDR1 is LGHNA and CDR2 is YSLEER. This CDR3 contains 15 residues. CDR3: CASSLTTGEAYGYTF. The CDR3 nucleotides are TGCGCCAGCAGCCTGACGACAGGGGAGGCCTATGGCTACACCTTC.

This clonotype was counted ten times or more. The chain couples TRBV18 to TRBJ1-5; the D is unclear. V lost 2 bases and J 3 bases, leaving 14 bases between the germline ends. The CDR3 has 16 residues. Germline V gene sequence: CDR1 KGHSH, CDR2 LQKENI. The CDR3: CASSPAERIDNQPQHF. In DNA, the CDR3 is TGTGCCAGCTCACCAGCGGAGAGGATCGACAATCAGCCCCAGCATTTT.

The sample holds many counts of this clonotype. The CDR3 loop reads CSARDAGVGTNEKLFF. Written as DNA, the CDR3 is TGCAGTGCTAGAGATGCGGGGGTCGGAACTAATGAAAAACTGTTTTTT. The gene calls are TRBV20-1 and TRBJ1-4; weak D call: TRBD1 (5 bases). Germline V lookup: CDR1 DFQATT, CDR2 SNEGSKA (reference sequence). Trimming pared 0 bases from V and 1 base from J, leaving 12 bases between. There are 16 residues in the CDR3.

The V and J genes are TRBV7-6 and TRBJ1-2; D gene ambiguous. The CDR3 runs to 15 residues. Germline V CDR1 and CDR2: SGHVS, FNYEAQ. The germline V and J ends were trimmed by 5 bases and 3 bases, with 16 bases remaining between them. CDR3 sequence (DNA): TGTGCCAGCAGCCCCGACACGAGTGCTGACTATGGCTACACCTTC. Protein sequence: CASSPDTSADYGYTF.

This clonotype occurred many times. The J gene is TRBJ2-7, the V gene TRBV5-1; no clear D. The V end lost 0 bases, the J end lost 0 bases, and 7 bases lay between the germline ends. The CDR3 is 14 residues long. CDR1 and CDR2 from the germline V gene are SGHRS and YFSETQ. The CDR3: CASSLASDSYEQYF. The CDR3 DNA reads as TGCGCCAGCAGCTTGGCGTCAGACTCCTACGAGCAGTACTTC.

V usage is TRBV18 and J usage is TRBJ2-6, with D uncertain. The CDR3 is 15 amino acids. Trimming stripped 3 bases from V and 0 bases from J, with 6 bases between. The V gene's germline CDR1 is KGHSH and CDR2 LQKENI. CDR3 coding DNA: TGTGCCAGCTCACCCAGAAGCTCTGGGGCCAACGTCCTGACTTTC. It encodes CASSPRSSGANVLTF.

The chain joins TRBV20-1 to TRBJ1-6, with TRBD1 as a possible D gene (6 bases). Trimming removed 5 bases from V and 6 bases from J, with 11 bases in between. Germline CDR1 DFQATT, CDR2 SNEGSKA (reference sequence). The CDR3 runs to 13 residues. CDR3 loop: CSALKDSNSPLHF. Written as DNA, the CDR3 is TGCAGTGCTTTAAAGGACAGTAATTCACCCCTCCACTTT.

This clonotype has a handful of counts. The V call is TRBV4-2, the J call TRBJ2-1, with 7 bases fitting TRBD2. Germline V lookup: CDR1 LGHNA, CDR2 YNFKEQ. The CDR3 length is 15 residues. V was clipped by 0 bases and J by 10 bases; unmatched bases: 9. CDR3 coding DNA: TGTGCCAGCAGCCAAGACCCGACTAGCCGGGAGGAGCAGTTCTTC. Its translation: CASSQDPTSREEQFF.

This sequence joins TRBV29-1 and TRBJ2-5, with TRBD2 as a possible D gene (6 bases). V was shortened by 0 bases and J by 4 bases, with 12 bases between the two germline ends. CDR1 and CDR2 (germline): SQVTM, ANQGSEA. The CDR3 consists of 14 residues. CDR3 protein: CSVEEGGGTETQYF. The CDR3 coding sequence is TGCAGCGTTGAAGAAGGTGGAGGGACAGAGACCCAGTACTTC.

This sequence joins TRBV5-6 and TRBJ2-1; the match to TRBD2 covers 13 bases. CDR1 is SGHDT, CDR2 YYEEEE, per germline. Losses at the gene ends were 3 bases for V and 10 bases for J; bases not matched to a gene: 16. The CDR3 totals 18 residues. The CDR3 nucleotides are TGTGCCAGCAGCTGGACGCTGACTAGCGGGGGGTCCTCTGTAGAGCAGTTCTTC. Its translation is CASSWTLTSGGSSVEQFF. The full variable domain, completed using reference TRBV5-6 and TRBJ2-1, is DAGVTQSPTHLIKTRGQQVTLRCSPKSGHDTVSWYQQALGQGPQFIFQYYEEEERQRGNFPDRFSGHQFPNYSSELNVNALLLGDSALYLCASSWTLTSGGSSVEQFFGPGTRLTVL.

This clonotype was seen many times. CDR3 residues: CASSLGGAIVDTEAFF. The CDR3 DNA reads TGTGCCAGCAGCCTCGGCGGGGCGATAGTGGACACTGAAGCTTTCTTT. The rearrangement links TRBV11-2 to TRBJ1-1; D might be TRBD1 (5 bases). V was cut by 5 bases and J by 3 bases, with 19 bases left in between. CDR3 length equals 16 residues. Germline CDR1 reads SGHAT; CDR2 reads FQNNGV.

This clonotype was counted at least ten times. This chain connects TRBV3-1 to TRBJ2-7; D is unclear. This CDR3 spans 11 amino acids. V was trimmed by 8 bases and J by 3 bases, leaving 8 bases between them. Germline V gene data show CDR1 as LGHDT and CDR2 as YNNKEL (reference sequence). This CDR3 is CASGVGYEQYF. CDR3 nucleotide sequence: TGTGCCAGCGGGGTGGGCTACGAGCAGTACTTC.

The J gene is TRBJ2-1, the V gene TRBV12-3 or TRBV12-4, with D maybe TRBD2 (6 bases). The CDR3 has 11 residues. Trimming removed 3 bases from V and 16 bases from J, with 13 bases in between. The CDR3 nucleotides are TGTGCCAGCAGTTTGGGGGACTCTTCTTTCTTC. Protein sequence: CASSLGDSSFF.

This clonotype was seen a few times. CDR3 region: CASSFWGARNTEAFF. The CDR3 coding sequence is TGTGCCAGCAGCTTCTGGGGGGCTCGGAACACTGAAGCTTTCTTT. The chain carries TRBV7-2 and TRBJ1-1; D might be TRBD1 (6 bases). The germline gives CDR1 SGHTA, CDR2 FQGNSA. V dropped 3 bases and J dropped 1 base, with 12 bases sitting between them. The CDR3 consists of 15 residues.

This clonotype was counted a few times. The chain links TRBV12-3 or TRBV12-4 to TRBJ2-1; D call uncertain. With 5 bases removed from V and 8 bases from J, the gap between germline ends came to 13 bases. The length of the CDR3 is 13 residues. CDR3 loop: CASSGPQGDEQFF. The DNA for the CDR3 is TGTGCCAGCAGTGGCCCCCAAGGCGATGAGCAGTTCTTC.

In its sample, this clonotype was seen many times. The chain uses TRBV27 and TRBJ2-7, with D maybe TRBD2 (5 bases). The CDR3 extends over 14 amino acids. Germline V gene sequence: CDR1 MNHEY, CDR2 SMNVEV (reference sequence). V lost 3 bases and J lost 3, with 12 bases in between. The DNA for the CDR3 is TGTGCCAGCAGTTTCGGGGTCTGGGGCTACGAGCAGTACTTC. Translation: CASSFGVWGYEQYF.

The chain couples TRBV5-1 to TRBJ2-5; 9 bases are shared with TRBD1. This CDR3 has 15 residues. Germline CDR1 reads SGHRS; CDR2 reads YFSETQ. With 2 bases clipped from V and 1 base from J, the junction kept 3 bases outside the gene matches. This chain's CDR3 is CASSLTGGGQETQYF. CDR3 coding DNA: TGCGCCAGCAGCTTAACAGGGGGCGGCCAAGAGACCCAGTACTTC.

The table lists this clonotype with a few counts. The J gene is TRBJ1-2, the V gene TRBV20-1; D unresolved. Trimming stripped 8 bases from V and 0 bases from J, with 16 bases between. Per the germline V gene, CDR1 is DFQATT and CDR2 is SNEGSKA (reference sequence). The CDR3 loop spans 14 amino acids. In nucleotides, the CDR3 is TGCAGTTACCCCCCGAGGGCTGCTAACTATGGCTACACCTTC. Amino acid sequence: CSYPPRAANYGYTF.

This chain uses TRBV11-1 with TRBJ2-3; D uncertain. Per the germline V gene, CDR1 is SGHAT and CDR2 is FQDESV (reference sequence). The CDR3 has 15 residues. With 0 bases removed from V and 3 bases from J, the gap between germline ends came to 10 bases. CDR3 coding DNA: TGTGCCAGCAGCTTAGCAGGGCAGACTACAGATACGCAGTATTTT. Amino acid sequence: CASSLAGQTTDTQYF.

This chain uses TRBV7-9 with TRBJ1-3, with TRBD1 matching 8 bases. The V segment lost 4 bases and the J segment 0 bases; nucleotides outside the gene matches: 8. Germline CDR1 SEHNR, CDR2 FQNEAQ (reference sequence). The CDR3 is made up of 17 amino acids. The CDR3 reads CASSSGTGQPSGNTIYF. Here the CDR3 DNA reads TGTGCCAGCAGCTCCGGGACAGGCCAGCCCTCTGGAAACACCATATATTTT.

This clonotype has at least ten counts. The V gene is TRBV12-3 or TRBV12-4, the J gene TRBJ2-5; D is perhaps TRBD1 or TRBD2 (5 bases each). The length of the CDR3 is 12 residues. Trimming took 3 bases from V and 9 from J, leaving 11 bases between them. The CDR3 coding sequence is TGTGCCAGCAGTTTTATTGGGGGAGCCCAGTACTTC. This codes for CASSFIGGAQYF.